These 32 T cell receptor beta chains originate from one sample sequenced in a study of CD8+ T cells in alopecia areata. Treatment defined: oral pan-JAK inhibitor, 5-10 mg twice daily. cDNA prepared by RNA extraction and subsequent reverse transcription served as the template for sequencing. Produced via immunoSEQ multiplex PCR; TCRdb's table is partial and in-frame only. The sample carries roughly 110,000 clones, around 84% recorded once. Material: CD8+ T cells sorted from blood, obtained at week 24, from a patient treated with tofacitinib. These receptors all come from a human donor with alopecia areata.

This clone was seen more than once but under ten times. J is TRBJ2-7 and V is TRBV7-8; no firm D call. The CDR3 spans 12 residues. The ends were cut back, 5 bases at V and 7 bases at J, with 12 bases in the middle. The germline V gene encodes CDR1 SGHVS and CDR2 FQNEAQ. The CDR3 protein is CASSAGRLEQYF. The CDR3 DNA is TGTGCCAGCAGCGCAGGACGGCTGGAGCAGTACTTC.

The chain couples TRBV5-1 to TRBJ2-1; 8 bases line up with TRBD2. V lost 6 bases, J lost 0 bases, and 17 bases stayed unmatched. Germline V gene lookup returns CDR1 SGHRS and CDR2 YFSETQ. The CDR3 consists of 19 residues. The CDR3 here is CASIPPRTSTPSSYNEQFF. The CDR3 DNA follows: TGCGCCAGCATCCCACCTCGGACTAGCACTCCTTCCTCCTACAATGAGCAGTTCTTC.

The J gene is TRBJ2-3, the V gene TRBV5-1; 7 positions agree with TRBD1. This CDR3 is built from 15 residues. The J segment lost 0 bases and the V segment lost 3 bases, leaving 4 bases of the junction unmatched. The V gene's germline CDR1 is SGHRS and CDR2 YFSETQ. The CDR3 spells CASSYKDRSTDTQYF. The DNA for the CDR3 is TGCGCCAGCAGCTACAAGGACAGGAGCACAGATACGCAGTATTTT.

In DNA form, the CDR3 reads TGCAGCGTCGGGACAGGGACCTACGAGCAGTACTTC. Amino acids: CSVGTGTYEQYF. The V gene is TRBV29-1, the J gene TRBJ2-7; TRBD1 matches 9 bases. Trimming removed 6 bases from V and 2 bases from J; junction bases left unmatched: 2. CDR1 and CDR2 from the germline V gene are SQVTM and ANQGSEA. There are 12 residues in the CDR3.

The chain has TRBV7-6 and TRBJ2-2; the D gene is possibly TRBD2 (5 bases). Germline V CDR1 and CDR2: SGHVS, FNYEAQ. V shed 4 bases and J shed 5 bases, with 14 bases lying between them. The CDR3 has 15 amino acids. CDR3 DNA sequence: TGTGCCAGCAGCTCGTCAGGAGGAACTACCGGGGAGCTGTTTTTT. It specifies CASSSSGGTTGELFF.

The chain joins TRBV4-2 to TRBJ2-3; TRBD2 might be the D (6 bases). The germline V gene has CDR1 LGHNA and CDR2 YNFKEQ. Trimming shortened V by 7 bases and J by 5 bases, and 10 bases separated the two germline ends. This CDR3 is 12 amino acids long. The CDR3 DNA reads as TGTGCCAGCACTCTGGGGGGAGATACGCAGTATTTT. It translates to CASTLGGDTQYF.

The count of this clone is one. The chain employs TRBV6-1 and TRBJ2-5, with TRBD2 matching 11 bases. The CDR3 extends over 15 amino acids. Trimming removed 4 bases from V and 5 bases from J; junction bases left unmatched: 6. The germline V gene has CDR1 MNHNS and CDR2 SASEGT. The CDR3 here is CASSAGTSGRETQYF. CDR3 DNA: TGTGCCAGCAGTGCCGGGACTAGCGGAAGGGAGACCCAGTACTTC.

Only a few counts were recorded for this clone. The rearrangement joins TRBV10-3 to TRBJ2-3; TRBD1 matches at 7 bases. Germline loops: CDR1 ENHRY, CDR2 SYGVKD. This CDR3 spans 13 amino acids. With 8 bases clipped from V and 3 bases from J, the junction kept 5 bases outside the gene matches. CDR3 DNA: TGTGCCATCTCCAAGACAGGGACAGATACGCAGTATTTT. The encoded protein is CAISKTGTDTQYF.

The CDR3: CASSGQGRDTEAFF. The CDR3 bases are TGTGCCAGCAGCGGACAGGGTCGGGACACTGAAGCTTTCTTT. This chain connects TRBV2 to TRBJ1-1, with 8 positions matching TRBD1. The length of the CDR3 is 14 residues. The trim removed 6 bases at V and 3 bases at J, leaving 6 bases unmatched. CDR1 is SNHLY and CDR2 is FYNNEI in the germline V gene. Together with reference TRBV2 and TRBJ1-1, the CDR3 gives the full variable domain: EPEVTQTPSHQVTQMGQEVILRCVPISNHLYFYWYRQILGQKVEFLVSFYNNEISEKSEIFDDQFSVERPDGSNFTLKIRSTKLEDSAMYFCASSGQGRDTEAFFGQGTRLTVV.

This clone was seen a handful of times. CDR3 coding DNA: TGTGCCAGCAGCCCAGATTACGAGCAGTACTTC. Encoded protein: CASSPDYEQYF. The V call is TRBV28, the J call TRBJ2-7, with D uncertain. V lost 6 bases and J 4 bases, leaving 7 bases between the germline ends. This CDR3 spans 11 amino acids. From germline, CDR1 is MDHEN and CDR2 SYDVKM.

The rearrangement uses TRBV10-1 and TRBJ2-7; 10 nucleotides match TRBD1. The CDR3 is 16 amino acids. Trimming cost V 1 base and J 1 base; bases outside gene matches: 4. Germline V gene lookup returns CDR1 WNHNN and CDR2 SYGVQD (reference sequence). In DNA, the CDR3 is TGCGCCAGCAGTGAGTTGACAGGGGGCAATTCCTACGAGCAGTACTTC. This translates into CASSELTGGNSYEQYF.

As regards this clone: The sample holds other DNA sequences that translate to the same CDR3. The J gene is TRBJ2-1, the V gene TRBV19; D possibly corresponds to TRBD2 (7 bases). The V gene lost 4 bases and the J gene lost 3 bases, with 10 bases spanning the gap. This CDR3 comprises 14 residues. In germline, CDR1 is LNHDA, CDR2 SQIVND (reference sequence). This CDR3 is CASSSGGDYNEQFF. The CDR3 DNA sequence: TGTGCCAGTAGTAGCGGGGGCGACTACAATGAGCAGTTCTTC. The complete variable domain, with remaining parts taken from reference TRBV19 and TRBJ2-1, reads DGGITQSPKYLFRKEGQNVTLSCEQNLNHDAMYWYRQDPGQGLRLIYYSQIVNDFQKGDIAEGYSVSREKKESFPLTVTSAQKNPTAFYLCASSSGGDYNEQFFGPGTRLTVL.

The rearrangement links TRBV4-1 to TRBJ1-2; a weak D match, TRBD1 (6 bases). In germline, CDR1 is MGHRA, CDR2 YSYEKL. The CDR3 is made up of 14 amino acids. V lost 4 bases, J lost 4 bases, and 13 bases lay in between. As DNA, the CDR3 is TGCGCCAGCAGCCCTAGTATAGGGGGCTATGGCTACACCTTC. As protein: CASSPSIGGYGYTF.

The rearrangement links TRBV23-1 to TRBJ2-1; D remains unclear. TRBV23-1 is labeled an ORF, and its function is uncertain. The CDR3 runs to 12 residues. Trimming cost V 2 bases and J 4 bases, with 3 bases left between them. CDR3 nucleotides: TGCGCCAGCAGTCAAAAGTACAATGAGCAGTTCTTC. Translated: CASSQKYNEQFF.

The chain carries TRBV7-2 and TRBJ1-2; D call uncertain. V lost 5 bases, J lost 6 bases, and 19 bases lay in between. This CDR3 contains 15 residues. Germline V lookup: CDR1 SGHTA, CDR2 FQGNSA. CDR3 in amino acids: CASSPTEVGGDGYTF. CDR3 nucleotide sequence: TGTGCCAGCAGCCCCACCGAGGTGGGCGGGGATGGCTACACCTTC.

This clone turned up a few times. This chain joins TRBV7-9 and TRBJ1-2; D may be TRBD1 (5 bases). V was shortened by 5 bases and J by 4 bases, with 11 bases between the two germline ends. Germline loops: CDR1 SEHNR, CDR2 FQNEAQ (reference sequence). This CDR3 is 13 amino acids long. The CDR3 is CASSETAAYGYTF. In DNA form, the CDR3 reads TGTGCCAGCAGCGAGACAGCAGCCTATGGCTACACCTTC. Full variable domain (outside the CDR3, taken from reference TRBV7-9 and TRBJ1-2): DTGVSQNPRHKITKRGQNVTFRCDPISEHNRLYWYRQTLGQGPEFLTYFQNEAQLEKSRLLSDRFSAERPKGSFSTLEIQRTEQGDSAMYLCASSETAAYGYTFGSGTRLTVV.

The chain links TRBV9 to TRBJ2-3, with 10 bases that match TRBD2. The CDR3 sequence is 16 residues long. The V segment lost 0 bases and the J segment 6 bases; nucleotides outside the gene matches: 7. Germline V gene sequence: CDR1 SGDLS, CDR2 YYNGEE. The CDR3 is CASSVDLAGAGDTQYF. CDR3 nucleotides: TGTGCCAGCAGCGTAGACCTAGCGGGGGCGGGCGATACGCAGTATTTT.

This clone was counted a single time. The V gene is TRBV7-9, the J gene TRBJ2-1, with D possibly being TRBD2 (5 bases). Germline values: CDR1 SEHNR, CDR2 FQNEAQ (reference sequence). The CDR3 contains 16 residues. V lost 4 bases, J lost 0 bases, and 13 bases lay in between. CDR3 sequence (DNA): TGTGCCAGCAGCTCGAGGGTCCAGAGCTCCTACAATGAGCAGTTCTTC. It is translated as CASSSRVQSSYNEQFF.

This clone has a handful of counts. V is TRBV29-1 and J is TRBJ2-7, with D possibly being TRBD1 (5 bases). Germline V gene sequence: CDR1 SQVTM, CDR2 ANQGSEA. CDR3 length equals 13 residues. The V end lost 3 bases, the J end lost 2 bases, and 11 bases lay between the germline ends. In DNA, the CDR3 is TGCAGCGTTGAGGCTGGGGCACCCTACGAGCAGTACTTC. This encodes CSVEAGAPYEQYF.

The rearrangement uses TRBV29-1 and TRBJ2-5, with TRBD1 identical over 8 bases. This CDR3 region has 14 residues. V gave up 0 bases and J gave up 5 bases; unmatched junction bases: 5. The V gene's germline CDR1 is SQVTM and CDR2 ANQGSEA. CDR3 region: CSVEDQGAGETQYF. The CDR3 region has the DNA TGCAGCGTTGAAGATCAGGGGGCCGGGGAGACCCAGTACTTC.

In DNA form, the CDR3 reads TGTGCCAGCAGTGGTTGGAGCGGGGGTCGCACCGGGGAGCTGTTTTTT. Its protein is CASSGWSGGRTGELFF. V gene TRBV2 combines with J gene TRBJ2-2, with TRBD2 matching over 8 bases. Germline V lookup: CDR1 SNHLY, CDR2 FYNNEI. CDR3 length: 16 residues. Trimming at V came to 4 bases and at J to 4 bases, leaving 8 bases not matched to a gene.

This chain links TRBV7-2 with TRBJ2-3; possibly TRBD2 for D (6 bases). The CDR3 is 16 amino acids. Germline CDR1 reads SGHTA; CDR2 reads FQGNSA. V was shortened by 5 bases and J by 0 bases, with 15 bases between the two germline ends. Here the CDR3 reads CASSAWTISSTDTQYF. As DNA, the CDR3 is TGTGCCAGCAGCGCCTGGACTATTTCTAGCACAGATACGCAGTATTTT.

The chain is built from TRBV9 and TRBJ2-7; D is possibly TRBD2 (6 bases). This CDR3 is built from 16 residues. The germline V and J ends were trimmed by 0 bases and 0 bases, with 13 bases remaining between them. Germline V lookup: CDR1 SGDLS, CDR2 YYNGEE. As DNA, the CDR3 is TGTGCCAGCAGCGTAGAGGCGGGGAGTAGCTCCTACGAGCAGTACTTC. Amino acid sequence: CASSVEAGSSSYEQYF.

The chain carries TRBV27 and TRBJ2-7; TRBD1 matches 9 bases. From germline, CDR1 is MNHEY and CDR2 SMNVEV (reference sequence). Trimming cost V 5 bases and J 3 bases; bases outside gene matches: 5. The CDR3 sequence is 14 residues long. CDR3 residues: CASSRPGQGYEQYF. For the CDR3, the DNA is TGTGCCAGCAGTCGACCGGGACAGGGCTACGAGCAGTACTTC.

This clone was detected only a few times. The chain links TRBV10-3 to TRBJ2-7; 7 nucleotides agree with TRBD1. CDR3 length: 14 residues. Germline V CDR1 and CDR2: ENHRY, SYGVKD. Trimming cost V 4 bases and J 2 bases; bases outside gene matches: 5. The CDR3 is CAISGDSSPYEQYF. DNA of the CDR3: TGTGCCATCAGTGGGGACAGTTCCCCCTACGAGCAGTACTTC.

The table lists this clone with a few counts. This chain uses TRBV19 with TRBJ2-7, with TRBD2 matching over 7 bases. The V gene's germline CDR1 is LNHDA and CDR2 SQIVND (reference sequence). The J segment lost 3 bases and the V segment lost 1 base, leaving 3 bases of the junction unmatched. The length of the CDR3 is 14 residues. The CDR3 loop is CASSIALADYEQYF. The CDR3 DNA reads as TGTGCCAGTAGTATAGCTCTAGCGGACTACGAGCAGTACTTC.

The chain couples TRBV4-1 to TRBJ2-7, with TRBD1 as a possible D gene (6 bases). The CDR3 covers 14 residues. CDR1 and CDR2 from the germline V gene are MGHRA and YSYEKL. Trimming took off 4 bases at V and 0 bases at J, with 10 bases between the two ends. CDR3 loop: CASSPQGNSYEQYF. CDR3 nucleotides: TGCGCCAGCAGCCCCCAGGGGAACTCCTACGAGCAGTACTTC.

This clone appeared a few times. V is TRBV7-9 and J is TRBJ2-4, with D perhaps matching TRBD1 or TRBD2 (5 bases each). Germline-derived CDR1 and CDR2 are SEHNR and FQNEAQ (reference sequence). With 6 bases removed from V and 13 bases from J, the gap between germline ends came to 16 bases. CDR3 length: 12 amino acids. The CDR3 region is CASSLDGDRQYF. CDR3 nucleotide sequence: TGTGCCAGCAGTTTGGACGGGGACCGCCAGTACTTC.

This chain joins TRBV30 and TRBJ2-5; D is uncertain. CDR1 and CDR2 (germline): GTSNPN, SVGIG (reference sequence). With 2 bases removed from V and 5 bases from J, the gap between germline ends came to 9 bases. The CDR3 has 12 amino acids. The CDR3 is CAWSPFGETQYF. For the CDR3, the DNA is TGTGCCTGGAGTCCATTTGGGGAGACCCAGTACTTC.

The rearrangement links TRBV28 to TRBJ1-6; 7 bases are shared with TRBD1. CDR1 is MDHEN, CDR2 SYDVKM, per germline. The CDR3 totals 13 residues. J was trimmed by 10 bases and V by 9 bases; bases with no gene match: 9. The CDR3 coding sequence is TGTGCCAGTCTAGGGAGGGGGCAATCACCCCTCCACTTT. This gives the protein CASLGRGQSPLHF.

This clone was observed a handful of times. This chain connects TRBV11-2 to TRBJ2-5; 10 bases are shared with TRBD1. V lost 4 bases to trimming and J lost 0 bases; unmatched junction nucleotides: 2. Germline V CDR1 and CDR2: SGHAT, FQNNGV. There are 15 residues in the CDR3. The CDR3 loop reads CASSWTGGNQETQYF. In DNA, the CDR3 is TGTGCCAGCAGCTGGACAGGGGGAAACCAAGAGACCCAGTACTTC.

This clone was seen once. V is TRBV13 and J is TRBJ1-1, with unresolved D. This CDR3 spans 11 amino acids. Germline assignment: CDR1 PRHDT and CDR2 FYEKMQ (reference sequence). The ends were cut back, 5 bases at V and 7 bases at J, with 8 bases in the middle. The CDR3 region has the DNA TGTGCCAGCAGCCCAGGACTTGAAGCTTTCTTT. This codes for CASSPGLEAFF.